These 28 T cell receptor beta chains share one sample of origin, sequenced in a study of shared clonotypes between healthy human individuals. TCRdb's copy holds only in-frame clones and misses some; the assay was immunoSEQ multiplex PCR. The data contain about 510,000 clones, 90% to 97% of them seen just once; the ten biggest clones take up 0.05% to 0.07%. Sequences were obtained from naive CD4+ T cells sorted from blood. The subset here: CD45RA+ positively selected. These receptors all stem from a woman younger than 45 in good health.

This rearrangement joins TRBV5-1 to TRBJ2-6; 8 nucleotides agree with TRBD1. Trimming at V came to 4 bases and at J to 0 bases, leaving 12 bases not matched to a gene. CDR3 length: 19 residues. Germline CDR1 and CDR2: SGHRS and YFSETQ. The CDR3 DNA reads TGCGCCAGCAGCCTTGACAAACCGGGACAGGTCTCTGGGGCCAACGTCCTGACTTTC. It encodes CASSLDKPGQVSGANVLTF. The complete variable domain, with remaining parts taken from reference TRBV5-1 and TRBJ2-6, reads KAGVTQTPRYLIKTRGQQVTLSCSPISGHRSVSWYQQTPGQGLQFLFEYFSETQRNKGNFPGRFSGRQFSNSRSEMNVSTLELGDSALYLCASSLDKPGQVSGANVLTFGAGSRLTVL.

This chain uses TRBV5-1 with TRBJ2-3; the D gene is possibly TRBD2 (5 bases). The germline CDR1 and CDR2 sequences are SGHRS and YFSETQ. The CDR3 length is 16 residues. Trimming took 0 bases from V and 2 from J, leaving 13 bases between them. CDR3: CASSLGGSDPTDTQYF. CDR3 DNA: TGCGCCAGCAGCTTGGGAGGGTCCGACCCCACAGATACGCAGTATTTT.

The CDR3 region is CASSLARWETQYF. CDR3 bases: TGTGCCAGCAGCTTGGCCAGGTGGGAGACCCAGTACTTC. V is TRBV5-5 and J is TRBJ2-5; D remains ambiguous. V lost 0 bases, J lost 5 bases, and 8 bases lay in between. Germline assignment: CDR1 SGHKS and CDR2 YYEKEE (reference sequence). CDR3 size: 13 residues.

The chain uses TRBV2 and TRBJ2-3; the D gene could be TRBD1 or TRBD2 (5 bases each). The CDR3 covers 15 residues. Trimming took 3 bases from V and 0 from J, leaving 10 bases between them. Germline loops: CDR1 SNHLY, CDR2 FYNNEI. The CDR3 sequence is CASSEWGSSTDTQYF. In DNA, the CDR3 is TGTGCCAGCAGTGAGTGGGGGTCTAGCACAGATACGCAGTATTTT.

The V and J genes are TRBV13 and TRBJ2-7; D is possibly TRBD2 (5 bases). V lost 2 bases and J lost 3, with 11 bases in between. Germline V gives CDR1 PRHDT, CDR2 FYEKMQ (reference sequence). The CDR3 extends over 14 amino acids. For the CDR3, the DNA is TGTGCCAGCAGCTTAATCGGAGGAGACTACGAGCAGTACTTC. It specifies CASSLIGGDYEQYF.

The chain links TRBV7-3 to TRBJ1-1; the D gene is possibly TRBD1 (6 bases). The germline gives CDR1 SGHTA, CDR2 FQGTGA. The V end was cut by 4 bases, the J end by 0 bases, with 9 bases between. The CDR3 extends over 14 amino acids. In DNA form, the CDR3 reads TGTGCCAGCAGCTCGGACAGCTTGAACACTGAAGCTTTCTTT. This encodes CASSSDSLNTEAFF.

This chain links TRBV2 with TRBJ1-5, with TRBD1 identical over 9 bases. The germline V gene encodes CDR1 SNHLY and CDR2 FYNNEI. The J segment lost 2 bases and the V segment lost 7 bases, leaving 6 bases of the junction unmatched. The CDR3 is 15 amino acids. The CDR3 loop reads CASNRQGGGNQPQHF. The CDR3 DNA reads TGTGCCAGCAATCGACAGGGGGGAGGCAATCAGCCCCAGCATTTT.

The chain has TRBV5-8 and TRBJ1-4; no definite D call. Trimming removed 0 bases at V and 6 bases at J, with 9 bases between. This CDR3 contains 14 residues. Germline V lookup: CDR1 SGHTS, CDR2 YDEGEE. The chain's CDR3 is CASSLGGNHEKLFF. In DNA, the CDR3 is TGTGCCAGCAGCTTGGGAGGAAACCATGAAAAACTGTTTTTT.

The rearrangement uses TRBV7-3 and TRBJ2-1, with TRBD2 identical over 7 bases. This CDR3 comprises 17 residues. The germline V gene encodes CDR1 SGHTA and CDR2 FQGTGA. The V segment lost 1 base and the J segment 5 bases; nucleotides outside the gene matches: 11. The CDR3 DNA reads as TGTGCCAGCAGCTTAATGGGAGGGGCTAGCGGCAACAATGAGCAGTTCTTC. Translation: CASSLMGGASGNNEQFF.

The CDR3 loop is CASSPGLDTYTDTQYF. In DNA, the CDR3 is TGTGCCAGCAGCCCCGGACTAGATACATACACAGATACGCAGTATTTT. V is TRBV11-1 and J is TRBJ2-3, with 7 positions matching TRBD2. The V gene's germline CDR1 is SGHAT and CDR2 FQDESV (reference sequence). Trimming removed 5 bases from V and 2 bases from J; junction bases left unmatched: 10. The CDR3 loop spans 16 amino acids.

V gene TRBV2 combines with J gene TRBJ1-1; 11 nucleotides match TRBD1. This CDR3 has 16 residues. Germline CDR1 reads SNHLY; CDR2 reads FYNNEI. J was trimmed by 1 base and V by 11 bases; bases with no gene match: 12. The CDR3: CADREMGTGGNTEAFF. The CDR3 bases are TGTGCCGACCGAGAAATGGGGACAGGGGGGAACACTGAAGCTTTCTTT.

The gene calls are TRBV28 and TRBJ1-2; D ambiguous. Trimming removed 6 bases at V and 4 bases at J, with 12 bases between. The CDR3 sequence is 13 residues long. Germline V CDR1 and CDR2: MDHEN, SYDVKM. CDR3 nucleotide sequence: TGTGCCAGCAGCTCCCAGGTACCCTATGGCTACACCTTC. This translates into CASSSQVPYGYTF.

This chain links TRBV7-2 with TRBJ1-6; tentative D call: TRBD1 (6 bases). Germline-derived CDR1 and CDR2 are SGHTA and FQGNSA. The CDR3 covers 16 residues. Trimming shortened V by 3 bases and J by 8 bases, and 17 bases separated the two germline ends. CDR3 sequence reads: CASSFFQGRKDSPLHF. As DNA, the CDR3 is TGTGCCAGCAGCTTCTTCCAGGGGAGGAAGGATTCACCCCTCCACTTT. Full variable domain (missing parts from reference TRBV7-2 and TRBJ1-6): GAGVSQSPSNKVTEKGKDVELRCDPISGHTALYWYRQSLGQGLEFLIYFQGNSAPDKSGLPSDRFSAERTGGSVSTLTIQRTQQEDSAVYLCASSFFQGRKDSPLHFGNGTRLTVT.

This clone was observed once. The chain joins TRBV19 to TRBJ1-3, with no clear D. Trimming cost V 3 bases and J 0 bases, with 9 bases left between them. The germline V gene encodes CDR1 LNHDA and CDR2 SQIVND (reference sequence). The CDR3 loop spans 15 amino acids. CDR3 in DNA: TGTGCCAGTAGTATCGAACTGAGCTCTGGAAACACCATATATTTT. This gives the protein CASSIELSSGNTIYF.

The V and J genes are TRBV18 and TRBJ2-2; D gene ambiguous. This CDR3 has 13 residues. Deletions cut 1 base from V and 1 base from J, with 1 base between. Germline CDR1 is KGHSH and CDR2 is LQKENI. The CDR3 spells CASSPQNTGELFF. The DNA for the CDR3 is TGTGCCAGCTCACCACAGAACACCGGGGAGCTGTTTTTT.

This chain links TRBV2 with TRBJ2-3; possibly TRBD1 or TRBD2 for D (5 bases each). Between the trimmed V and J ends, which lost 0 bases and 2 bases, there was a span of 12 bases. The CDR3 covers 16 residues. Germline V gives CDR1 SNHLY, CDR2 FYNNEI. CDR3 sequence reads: CASSEAGAGPTDTQYF. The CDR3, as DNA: TGTGCCAGCAGTGAAGCCGGGGCAGGTCCCACAGATACGCAGTATTTT.

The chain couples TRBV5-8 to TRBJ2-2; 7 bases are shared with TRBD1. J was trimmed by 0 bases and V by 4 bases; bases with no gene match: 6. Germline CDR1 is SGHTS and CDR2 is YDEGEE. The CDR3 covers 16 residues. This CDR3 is CASSVSGTANTGELFF. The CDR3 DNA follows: TGTGCCAGCAGCGTGTCCGGGACAGCGAACACCGGGGAGCTGTTTTTT.

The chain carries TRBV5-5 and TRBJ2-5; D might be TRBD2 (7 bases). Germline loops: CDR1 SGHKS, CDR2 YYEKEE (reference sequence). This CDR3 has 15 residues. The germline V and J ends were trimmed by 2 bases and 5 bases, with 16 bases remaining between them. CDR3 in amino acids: CASSFTSGGKETQYF. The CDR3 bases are TGTGCCAGCAGCTTCACATCGGGGGGCAAGGAGACCCAGTACTTC. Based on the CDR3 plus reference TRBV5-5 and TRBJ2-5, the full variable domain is DAGVTQSPTHLIKTRGQQVTLRCSPISGHKSVSWYQQVLGQGPQFIFQYYEKEERGRGNFPDRFSARQFPNYSSELNVNALLLGDSALYLCASSFTSGGKETQYFGPGTRLLVL.

The CDR3 protein is CASSPSGTSGRMAWSYEQYF. The CDR3 DNA reads TGTGCCAGCAGCCCATCCGGGACTAGCGGGAGAATGGCGTGGTCCTACGAGCAGTACTTC. J is TRBJ2-7 and V is TRBV14, with TRBD2 matching over 14 bases. J gave up 1 base and V 4 bases, and 15 bases lay outside the gene matches. Germline V lookup: CDR1 SGHDN, CDR2 FVKESK. The CDR3 has 20 amino acids.

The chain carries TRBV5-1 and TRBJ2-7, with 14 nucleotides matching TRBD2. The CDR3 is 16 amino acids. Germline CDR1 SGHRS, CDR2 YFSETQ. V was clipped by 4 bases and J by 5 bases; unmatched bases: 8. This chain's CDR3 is CASSIYQGLAGDEQYF. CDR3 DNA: TGCGCCAGCAGCATTTACCAGGGACTAGCGGGAGACGAGCAGTACTTC.

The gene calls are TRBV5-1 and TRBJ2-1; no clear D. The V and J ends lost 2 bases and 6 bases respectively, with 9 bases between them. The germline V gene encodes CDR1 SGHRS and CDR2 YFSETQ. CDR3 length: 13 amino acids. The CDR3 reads CASSFTGRNEQFF. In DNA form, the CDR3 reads TGCGCCAGCAGCTTTACCGGACGCAATGAGCAGTTCTTC.

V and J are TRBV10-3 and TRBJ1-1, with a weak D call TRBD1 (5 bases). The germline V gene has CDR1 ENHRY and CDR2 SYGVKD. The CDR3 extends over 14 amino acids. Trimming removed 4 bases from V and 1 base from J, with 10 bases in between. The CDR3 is CAISVGTPNTEAFF. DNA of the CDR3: TGTGCCATCAGTGTTGGGACTCCGAACACTGAAGCTTTCTTT.

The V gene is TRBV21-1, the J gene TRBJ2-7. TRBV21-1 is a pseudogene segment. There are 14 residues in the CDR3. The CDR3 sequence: CASSKRWQTYEQYF. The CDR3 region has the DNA TGTGCCAGCAGCAAAAGGTGGCAGACCTACGAGCAGTACTTC.

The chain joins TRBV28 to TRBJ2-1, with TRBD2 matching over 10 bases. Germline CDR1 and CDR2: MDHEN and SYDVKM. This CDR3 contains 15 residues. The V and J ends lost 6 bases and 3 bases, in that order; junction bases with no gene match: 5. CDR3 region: CASSPSGRVYNEQFF. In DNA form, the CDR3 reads TGTGCCAGCAGCCCAAGCGGGAGGGTCTACAATGAGCAGTTCTTC.

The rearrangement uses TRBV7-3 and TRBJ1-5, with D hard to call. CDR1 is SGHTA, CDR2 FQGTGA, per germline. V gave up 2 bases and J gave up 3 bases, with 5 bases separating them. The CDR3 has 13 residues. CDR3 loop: CASSLGTNQPQHF. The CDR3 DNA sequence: TGTGCCAGCAGCTTAGGAACCAATCAGCCCCAGCATTTT.

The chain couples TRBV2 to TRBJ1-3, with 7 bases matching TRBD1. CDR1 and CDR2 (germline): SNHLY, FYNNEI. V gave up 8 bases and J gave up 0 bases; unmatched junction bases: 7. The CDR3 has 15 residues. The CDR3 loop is CASGGQILSGNTIYF. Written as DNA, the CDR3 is TGTGCCAGCGGGGGACAGATACTCTCTGGAAACACCATATATTTT.

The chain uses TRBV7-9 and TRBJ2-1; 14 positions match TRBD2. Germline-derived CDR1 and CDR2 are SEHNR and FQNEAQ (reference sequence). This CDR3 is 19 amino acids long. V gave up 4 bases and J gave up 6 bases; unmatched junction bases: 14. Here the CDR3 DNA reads TGTGCCAGCAGCTCTCCCCCGGGACTAGCGGGAGTGTCGGGCAATGAGCAGTTCTTC. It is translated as CASSSPPGLAGVSGNEQFF.

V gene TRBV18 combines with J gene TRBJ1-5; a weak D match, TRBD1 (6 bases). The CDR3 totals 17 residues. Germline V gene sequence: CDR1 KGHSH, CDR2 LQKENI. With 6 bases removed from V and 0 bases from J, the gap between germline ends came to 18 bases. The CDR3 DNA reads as TGTGCCAGCTCGCCTAGGGGGGGCGCATATAGCAATCAGCCCCAGCATTTT. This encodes CASSPRGGAYSNQPQHF.